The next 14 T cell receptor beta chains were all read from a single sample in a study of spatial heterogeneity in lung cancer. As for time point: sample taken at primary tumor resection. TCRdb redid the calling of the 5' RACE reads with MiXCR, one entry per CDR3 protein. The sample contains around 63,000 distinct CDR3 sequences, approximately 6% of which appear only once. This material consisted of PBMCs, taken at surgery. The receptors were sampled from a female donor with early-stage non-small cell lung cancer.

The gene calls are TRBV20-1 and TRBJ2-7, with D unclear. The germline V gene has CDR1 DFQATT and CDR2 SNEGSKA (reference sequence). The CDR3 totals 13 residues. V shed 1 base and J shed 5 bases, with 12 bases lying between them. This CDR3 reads CSARGLGRDEQYF. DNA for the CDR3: TGCAGTGCTAGAGGGCTTGGACGGGACGAGCAGTACTTC.

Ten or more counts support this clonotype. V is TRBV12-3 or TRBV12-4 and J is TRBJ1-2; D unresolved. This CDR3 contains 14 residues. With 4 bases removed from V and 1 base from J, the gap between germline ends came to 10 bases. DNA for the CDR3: TGTGCCAGCAGTTATCGCAGGAATAACTATGGCTACACCTTC. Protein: CASSYRRNNYGYTF.

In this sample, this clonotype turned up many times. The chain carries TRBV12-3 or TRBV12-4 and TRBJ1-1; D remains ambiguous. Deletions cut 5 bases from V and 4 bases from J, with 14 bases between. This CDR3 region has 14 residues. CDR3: CASSEGSVGTEAFF. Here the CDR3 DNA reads TGTGCCAGCAGTGAAGGGTCAGTGGGCACTGAAGCTTTCTTT.

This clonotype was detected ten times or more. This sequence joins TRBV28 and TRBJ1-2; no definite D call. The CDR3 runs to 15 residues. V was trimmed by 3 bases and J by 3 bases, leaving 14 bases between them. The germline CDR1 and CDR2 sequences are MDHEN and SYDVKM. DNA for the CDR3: TGTGCCAGCAGTTTGAAACTAACAGTGCACTATGGCTACACCTTC. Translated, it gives CASSLKLTVHYGYTF.

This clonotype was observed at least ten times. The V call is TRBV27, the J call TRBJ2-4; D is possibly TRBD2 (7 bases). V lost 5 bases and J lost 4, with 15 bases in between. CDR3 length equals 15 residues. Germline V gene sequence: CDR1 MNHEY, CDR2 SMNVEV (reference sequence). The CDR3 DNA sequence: TGTGCCAGCAGTCCCGTGGCGGGGGCGAAAAACATTCAGTACTTC. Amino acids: CASSPVAGAKNIQYF.

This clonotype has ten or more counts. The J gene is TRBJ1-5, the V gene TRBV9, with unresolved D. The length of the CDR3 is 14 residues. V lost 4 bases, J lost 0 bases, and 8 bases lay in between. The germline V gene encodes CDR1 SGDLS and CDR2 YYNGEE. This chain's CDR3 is CASSPGYSNQPQHF. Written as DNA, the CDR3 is TGTGCCAGCAGCCCCGGCTATAGCAATCAGCCCCAGCATTTT.

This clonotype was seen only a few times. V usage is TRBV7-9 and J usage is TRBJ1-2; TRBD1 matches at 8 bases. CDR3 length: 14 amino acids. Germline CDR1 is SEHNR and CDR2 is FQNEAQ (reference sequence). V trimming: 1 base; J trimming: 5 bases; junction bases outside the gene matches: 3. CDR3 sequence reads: CASSLGGQEYGYTF. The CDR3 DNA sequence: TGTGCCAGCAGCTTAGGGGGACAGGAGTATGGCTACACCTTC. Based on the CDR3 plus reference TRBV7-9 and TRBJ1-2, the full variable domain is DTGVSQNPRHKITKRGQNVTFRCDPISEHNRLYWYRQTLGQGPEFLTYFQNEAQLEKSRLLSDRFSAERPKGSFSTLEIQRTEQGDSAMYLCASSLGGQEYGYTFGSGTRLTVV.

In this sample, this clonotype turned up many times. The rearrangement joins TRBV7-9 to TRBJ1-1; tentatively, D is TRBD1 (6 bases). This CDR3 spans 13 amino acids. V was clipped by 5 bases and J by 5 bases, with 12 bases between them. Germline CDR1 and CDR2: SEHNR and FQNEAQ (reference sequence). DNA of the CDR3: TGTGCCAGCAGCCCAGGGGTTGGGACTGAAGCTTTCTTT. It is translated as CASSPGVGTEAFF. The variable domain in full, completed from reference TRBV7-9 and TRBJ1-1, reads DTGVSQNPRHKITKRGQNVTFRCDPISEHNRLYWYRQTLGQGPEFLTYFQNEAQLEKSRLLSDRFSAERPKGSFSTLEIQRTEQGDSAMYLCASSPGVGTEAFFGQGTRLTVV.

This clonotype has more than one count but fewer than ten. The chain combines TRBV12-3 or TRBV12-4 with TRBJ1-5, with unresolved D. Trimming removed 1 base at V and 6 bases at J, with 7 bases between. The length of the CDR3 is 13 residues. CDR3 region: CASSLGVGQPQHF. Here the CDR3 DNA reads TGTGCCAGCAGTTTAGGGGTGGGTCAGCCCCAGCATTTT.

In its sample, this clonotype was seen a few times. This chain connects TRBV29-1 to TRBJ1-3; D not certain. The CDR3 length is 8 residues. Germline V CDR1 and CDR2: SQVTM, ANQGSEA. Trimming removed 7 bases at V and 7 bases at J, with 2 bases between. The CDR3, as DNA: TGCAGCGAGAACACCATATATTTT. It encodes CSENTIYF.

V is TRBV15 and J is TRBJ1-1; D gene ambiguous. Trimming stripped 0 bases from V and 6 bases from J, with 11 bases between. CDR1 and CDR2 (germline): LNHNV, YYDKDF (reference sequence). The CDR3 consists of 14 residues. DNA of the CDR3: TGTGCCACCAGCAGAGAGGGCCTGGACCCTGAAGCTTTCTTT. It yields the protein CATSREGLDPEAFF. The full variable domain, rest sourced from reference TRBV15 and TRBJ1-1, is DAMVIQNPRYQVTQFGKPVTLSCSQTLNHNVMYWYQQKSSQAPKLLFHYYDKDFNNEADTPDNFQSRRPNTSFCFLDIRSPGLGDTAMYLCATSREGLDPEAFFGQGTRLTVV.

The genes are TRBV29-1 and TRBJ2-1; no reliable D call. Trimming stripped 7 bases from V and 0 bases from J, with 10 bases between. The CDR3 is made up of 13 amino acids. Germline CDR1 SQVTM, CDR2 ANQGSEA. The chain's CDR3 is CSGLGFSYNEQFF. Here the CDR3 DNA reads TGCAGCGGTCTGGGGTTCTCCTACAATGAGCAGTTCTTC.

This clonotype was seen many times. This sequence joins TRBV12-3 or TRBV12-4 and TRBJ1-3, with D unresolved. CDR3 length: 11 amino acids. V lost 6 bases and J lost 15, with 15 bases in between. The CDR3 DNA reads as TGTGCCAGCAGCAAAGCCGGGAGCAAATATTTT. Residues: CASSKAGSKYF.

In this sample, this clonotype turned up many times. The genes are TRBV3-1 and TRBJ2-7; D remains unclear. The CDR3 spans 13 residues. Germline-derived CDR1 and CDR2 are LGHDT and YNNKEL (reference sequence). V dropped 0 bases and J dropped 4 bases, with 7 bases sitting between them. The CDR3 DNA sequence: TGTGCCAGCAGCCAAGATTGGCGATACGAGCAGTACTTC. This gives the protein CASSQDWRYEQYF.